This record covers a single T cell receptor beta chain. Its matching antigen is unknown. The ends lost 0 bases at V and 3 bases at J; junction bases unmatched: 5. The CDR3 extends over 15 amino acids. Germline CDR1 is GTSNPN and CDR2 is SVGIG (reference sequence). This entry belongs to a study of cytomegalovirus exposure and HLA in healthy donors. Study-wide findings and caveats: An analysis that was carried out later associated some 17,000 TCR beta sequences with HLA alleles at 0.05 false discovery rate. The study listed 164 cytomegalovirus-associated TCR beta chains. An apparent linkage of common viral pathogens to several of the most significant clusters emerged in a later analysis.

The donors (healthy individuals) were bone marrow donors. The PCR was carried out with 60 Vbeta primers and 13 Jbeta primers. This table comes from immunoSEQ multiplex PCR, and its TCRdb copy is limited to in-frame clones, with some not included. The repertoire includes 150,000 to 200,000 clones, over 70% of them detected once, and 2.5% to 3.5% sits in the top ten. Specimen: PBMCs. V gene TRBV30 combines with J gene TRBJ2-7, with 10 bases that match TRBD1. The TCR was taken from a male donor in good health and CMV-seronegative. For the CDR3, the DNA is TGTGCCTGGAGTGTACCGACAGGGGGCATCTACGAGCAGTACTTC. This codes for CAWSVPTGGIYEQYF.